Listed below are T cell receptor beta chains from one sample, sequenced in a study of T cell responses to AZD1222 COVID-19 vaccine. Using immunoSEQ multiplex PCR, the repertoire was profiled, and TCRdb retains in-frame clones only, with some absent. The table includes 150,000 to 200,000 clones, less than 95% detected once. Sequencing used peripheral blood, obtained on day 0 of AZD1222 vaccination. These receptors were collected from an adult in good health. CDR3s include the opening cysteine and the closing phenylalanine or tryptophan. The D gene is left open where the match is weak. Only part of the rows carry a size: once, few, many, or a class if the clone is expanded.

CDR3aa | CDR3nt | d_gene | abundance | j_gene | v_gene
CASSYNAGGTEAFF | TGTGCCAGCAGTTACAATGCTGGGGGCACTGAAGCTTTCTTT | NA | NA | TRBJ1-1 | TRBV27
CASSLRTPTEAFF | TGTGCCAGCAGCCTCCGGACACCCACTGAAGCTTTCTTT | NA | NA | TRBJ1-1 | TRBV11-2
CASSQSSGVGTEAFF | TGTGCCAGCAGCCAATCGTCGGGGGTTGGAACTGAAGCTTTCTTT | NA | NA | TRBJ1-1 | TRBV3-1/TRBV3-2
CASSPASGRTDTQYF | TGTGCCAGCAGTCCCGCGAGCGGACGCACAGATACGCAGTATTTT | NA | NA | TRBJ2-3 | TRBV28
CASSKLMDSPFYGYTF | TGTGCCAGCAGCAAACTTATGGACAGCCCTTTCTATGGCTACACCTTC | NA | NA | TRBJ1-2 | TRBV21-1
CASSKAREKLFF | TGTGCCAGCAGCAAAGCGCGAGAAAAACTGTTTTTT | NA | NA | TRBJ1-4 | TRBV21-1
CASSQGDGPRSNEQFF | TGCGCCAGCAGCCAAGGGGACGGCCCTCGCTCCAATGAGCAGTTCTTC | NA | NA | TRBJ2-1 | TRBV4-1
CASRPATGNTEAFF | TGTGCCAGCAGACCCGCTACAGGGAACACTGAAGCTTTCTTT | NA | once | TRBJ1-1 | TRBV6-5
CASSLLAAGTYEQYF | TGTGCCAGCAGTTTATTGGCGGCGGGGACCTACGAGCAGTACTTC | NA | NA | TRBJ2-7 | TRBV27
CASSPSGQWRDTQYF | TGCGCCAGCAGCCCCTCGGGACAGTGGCGGGATACGCAGTATTTT | TRBD1 | NA | TRBJ2-3 | TRBV4-1
CAISEGFVHSPLHF | TGTGCCATCAGTGAGGGATTCGTGCATTCACCCCTCCACTTT | NA | NA | TRBJ1-6 | TRBV10-3
CAWSSGQGALSNQPQHF | TGTGCCTGGAGTTCCGGACAGGGGGCTCTTAGCAATCAGCCCCAGCATTTT | TRBD1 | NA | TRBJ1-5 | TRBV30
CASSQDKRRSYEQYF | TGTGCCAGCAGCCAAGATAAGCGGCGCTCCTACGAGCAGTACTTC | NA | NA | TRBJ2-7 | TRBV14
CASSSQRLAGEGTQYF | TGTGCCAGCAGTTCTCAGAGGTTAGCGGGAGAAGGGACCCAGTACTTC | TRBD2 | NA | TRBJ2-5 | TRBV6-5
CASSGTGNQPQHF | TGTGCCAGCAGCGGGACAGGGAATCAGCCCCAGCATTTT | TRBD1 | few | TRBJ1-5 | TRBV25-1
CASSIYTDEQFF | TGTGCCAGCAGCATCTACACGGATGAGCAGTTCTTC | NA | NA | TRBJ2-1 | TRBV5-4